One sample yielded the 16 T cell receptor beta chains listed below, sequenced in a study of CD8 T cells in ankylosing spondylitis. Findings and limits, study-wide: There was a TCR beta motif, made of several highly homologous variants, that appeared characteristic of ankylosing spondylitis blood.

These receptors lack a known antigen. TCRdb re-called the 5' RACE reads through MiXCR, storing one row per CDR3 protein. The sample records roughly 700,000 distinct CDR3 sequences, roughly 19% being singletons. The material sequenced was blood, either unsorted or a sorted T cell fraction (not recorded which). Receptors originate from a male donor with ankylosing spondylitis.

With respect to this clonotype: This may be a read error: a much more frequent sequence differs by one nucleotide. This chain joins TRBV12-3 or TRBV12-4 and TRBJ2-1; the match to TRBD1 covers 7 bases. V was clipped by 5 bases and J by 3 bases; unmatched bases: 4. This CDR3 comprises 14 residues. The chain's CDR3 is CASSTGTVYNEQFF. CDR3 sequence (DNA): TGTGCCAGCAGTACCGGGACAGTCTACAATGAGCAGTTCTTC.

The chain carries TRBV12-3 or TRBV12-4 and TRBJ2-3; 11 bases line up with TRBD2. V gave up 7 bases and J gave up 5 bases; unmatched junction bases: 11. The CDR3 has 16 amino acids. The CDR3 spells CASIKTGTSGVDTQYF. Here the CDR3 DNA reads TGTGCCAGCATCAAAACCGGGACTAGCGGAGTAGATACGCAGTATTTT.

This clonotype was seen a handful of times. The CDR3 sequence is CASTRKGDTGELFF. The CDR3, as DNA: TGTGCCAGCACCAGAAAGGGGGACACCGGGGAGCTGTTTTTT. The rearrangement joins TRBV7-2 to TRBJ2-2, with D possibly TRBD1 on 6 matching bases. Germline CDR1 SGHTA, CDR2 FQGNSA. Trimming took 7 bases from V and 3 from J, leaving 12 bases between them. The CDR3 runs to 14 residues.

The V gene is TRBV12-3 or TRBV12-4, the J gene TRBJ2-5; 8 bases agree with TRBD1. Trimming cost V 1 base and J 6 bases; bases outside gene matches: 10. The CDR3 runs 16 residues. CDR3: CASSLDPRTGLKTQYF. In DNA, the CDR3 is TGTGCCAGCAGTTTAGACCCTCGGACAGGGTTAAAGACCCAGTACTTC.

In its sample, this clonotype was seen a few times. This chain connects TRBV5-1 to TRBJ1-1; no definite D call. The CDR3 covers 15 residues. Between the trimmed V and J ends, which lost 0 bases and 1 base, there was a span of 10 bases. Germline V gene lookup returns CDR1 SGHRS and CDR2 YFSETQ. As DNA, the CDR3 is TGCGCCAGCAGCTTGGGCCAACCGGGGAACACTGAAGCTTTCTTT. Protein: CASSLGQPGNTEAFF.

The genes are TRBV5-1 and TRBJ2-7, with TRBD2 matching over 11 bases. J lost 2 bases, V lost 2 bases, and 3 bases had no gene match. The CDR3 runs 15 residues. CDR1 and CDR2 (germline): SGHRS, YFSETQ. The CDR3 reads CASSFELAGAYEQYF. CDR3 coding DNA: TGCGCCAGCAGCTTCGAACTAGCGGGAGCCTACGAGCAGTACTTC.

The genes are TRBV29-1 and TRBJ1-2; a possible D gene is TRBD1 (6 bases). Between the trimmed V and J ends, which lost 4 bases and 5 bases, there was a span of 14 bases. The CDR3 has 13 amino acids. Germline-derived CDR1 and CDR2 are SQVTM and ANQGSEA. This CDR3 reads CSVGGGGGYGYTF. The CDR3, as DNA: TGCAGCGTTGGCGGGGGGGGCGGGTATGGCTACACCTTC.

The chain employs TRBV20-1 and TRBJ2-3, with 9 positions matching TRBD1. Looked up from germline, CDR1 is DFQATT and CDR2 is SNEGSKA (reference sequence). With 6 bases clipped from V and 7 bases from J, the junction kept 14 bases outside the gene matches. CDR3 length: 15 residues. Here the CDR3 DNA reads TGCAGTGCCATACGGGGACAGGGAAAGCTAAATACGCAGTATTTT. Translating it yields CSAIRGQGKLNTQYF.

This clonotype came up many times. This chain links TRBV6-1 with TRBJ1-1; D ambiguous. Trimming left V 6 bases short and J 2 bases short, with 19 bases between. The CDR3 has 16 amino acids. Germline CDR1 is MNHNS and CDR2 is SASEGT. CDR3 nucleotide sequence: TGTGCCAGCAGCTTGGTCACCAAAAATCTTAACACTGAAGCTTTCTTT. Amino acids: CASSLVTKNLNTEAFF.

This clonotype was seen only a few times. The CDR3 sequence is CSARDLYTSYNEQFF. The CDR3 DNA is TGCAGTGCTAGAGATCTTTATACCAGTTACAATGAGCAGTTCTTC. The chain joins TRBV20-1 to TRBJ2-1; D unclear. V lost 0 bases and J lost 4, with 13 bases in between. Germline V gene lookup returns CDR1 DFQATT and CDR2 SNEGSKA (reference sequence). The CDR3 spans 15 residues.

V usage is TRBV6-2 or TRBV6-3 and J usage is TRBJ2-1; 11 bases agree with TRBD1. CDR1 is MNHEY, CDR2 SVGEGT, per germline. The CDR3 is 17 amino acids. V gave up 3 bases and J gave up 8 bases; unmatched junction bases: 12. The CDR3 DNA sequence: TGTGCCAGCAGTTATGGGAGCGGACAGGGGGCTTGGGATGAGCAGTTCTTC. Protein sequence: CASSYGSGQGAWDEQFF.

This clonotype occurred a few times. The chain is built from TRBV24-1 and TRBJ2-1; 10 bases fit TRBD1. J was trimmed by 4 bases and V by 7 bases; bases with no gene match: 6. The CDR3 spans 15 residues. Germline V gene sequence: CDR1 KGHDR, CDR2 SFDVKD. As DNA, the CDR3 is TGTGCCACCAGCCAGGGACAGGGGCTTTACAATGAGCAGTTCTTC. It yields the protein CATSQGQGLYNEQFF.

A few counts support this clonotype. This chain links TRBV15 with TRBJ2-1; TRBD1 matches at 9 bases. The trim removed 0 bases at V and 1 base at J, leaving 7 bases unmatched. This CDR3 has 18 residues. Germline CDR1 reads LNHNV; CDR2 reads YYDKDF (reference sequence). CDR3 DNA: TGTGCCACCAGCAGAGATGAGTACGGACAGGGGTCCTACAATGAGCAGTTCTTC. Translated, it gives CATSRDEYGQGSYNEQFF.

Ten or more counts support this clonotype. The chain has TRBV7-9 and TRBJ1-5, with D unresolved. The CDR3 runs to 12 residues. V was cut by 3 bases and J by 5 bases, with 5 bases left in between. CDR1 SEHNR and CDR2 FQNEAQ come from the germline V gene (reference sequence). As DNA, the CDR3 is TGTGCCAGCAGCTTCGATTATCAGCCCCAGCATTTT. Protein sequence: CASSFDYQPQHF.

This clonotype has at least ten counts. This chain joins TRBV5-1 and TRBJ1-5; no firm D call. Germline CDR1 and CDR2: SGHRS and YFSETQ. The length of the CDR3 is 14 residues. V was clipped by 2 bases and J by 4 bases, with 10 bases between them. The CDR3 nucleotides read TGCGCCAGCAGCTTCGACTCCCGGAATCAGCCCCAGCATTTT. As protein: CASSFDSRNQPQHF. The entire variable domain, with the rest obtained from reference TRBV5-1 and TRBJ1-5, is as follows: KAGVTQTPRYLIKTRGQQVTLSCSPISGHRSVSWYQQTPGQGLQFLFEYFSETQRNKGNFPGRFSGRQFSNSRSEMNVSTLELGDSALYLCASSFDSRNQPQHFGDGTRLSIL.

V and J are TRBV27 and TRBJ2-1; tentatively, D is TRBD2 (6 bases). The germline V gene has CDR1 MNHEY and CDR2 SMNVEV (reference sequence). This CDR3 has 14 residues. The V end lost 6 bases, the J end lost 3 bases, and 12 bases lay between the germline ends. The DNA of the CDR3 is TGTGCCAGCAGCATAGCGGCCGGCTACAATGAGCAGTTCTTC. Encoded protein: CASSIAAGYNEQFF.